This T cell receptor gamma chain was documented in a study of gamma-delta T cells after stem cell transplantation (dated by TCRdb to about 2016). The library was prepared using RT-PCR. The reads were generated on an Illumina MiSeq. Via CATT, TCRdb reprocessed the public reads, and rows with identical DNA were then joined. For this sample the table gives about 3,000 gamma-chain clones, of which more than 15% were detected only once. The ten most abundant clones make up around 3.6% of the sample. This clone was counted only a few times. This receptor's antigen is unknown. No much larger clonotype is one base removed from it; base qualities were not supplied. Sequencing used gamma-delta T cells. The TCR comes from a human donor. It is not recorded whose cells these are; they may come from a transplant donor.

This receptor carries the CDR3 CATWDRGASSDWIKTF. DNA sequence: TGTGCCACCTGGGATAGAGGGGCGAGTAGTGATTGGATCAAGACGTTT. The rearranged chain carries TRGV8 and TRGJP2. The germline V gene specifies VENAVY as CDR1 and YDSYNSRV as CDR2. The CDR3 numbers 16 residues from cysteine through phenylalanine. Only CDR3 DNA remains: 48 bases, in frame from the first base. V trim: 1 base; J trim: 2 bases; unmatched bases: 7.